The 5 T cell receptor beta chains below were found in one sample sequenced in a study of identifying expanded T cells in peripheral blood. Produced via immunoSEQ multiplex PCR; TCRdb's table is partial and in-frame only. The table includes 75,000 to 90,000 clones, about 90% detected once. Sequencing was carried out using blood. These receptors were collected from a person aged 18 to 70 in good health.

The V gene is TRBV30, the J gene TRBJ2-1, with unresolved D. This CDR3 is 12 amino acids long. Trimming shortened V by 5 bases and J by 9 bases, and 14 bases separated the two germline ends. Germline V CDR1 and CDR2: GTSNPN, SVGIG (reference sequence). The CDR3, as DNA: TGTGCCTGGGACCGAGGACCTCCTGAGCAGTTCTTC. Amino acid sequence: CAWDRGPPEQFF. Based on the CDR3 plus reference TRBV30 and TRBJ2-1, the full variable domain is SQTIHQWPATLVQPVGSPLSLECTVEGTSNPNLYWYRQAAGRGLQLLFYSVGIGQISSEVPQNLSASRPQDRQFILSSKKLLLSDSGFYLCAWDRGPPEQFFGPGTRLTVL.

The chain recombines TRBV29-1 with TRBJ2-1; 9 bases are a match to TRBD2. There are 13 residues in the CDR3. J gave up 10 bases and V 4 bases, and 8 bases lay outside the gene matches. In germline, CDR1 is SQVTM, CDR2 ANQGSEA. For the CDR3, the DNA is TGCAGCGTTGTTGGCGGGAGGGCCGGGGAGCAGTTCTTC. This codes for CSVVGGRAGEQFF.

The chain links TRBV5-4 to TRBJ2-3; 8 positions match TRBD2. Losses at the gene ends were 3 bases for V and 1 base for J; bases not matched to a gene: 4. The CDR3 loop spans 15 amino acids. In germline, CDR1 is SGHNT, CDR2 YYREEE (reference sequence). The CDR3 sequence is CASSSKLAGTDTQYF. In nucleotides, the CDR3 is TGTGCCAGCAGCTCCAAACTAGCGGGCACAGATACGCAGTATTTT.

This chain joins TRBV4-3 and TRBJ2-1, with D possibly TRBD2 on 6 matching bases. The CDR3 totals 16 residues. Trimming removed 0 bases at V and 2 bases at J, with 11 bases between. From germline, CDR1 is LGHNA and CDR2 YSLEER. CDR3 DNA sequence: TGCGCCAGCAGCCAAGATGAGGGAGGAACCTACAATGAGCAGTTCTTC. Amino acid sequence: CASSQDEGGTYNEQFF.

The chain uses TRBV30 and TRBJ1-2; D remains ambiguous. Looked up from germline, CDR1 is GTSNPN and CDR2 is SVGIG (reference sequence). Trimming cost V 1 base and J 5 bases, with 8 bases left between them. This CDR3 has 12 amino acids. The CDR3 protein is CAWSEMGYGYTF. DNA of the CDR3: TGTGCCTGGAGTGAAATGGGGTATGGCTACACCTTC. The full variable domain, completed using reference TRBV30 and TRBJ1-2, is SQTIHQWPATLVQPVGSPLSLECTVEGTSNPNLYWYRQAAGRGLQLLFYSVGIGQISSEVPQNLSASRPQDRQFILSSKKLLLSDSGFYLCAWSEMGYGYTFGSGTRLTVV.